One and the same sample provided the 23 T cell receptor beta chains below, sequenced in a study of cytomegalovirus exposure and HLA in healthy donors. It was with 60 Vbeta and 13 Jbeta primers that the PCR ran. Assay: immunoSEQ multiplex PCR; the TCRdb copy retains only in-frame clones and omits some. The sample has roughly 86,000 clones; around 70% are singletons. The source material was PBMCs. Source of these receptors: a man aged 60-69 years in good health and CMV-seronegative.

The genes are TRBV15 and TRBJ1-2; no clear D gene. Per the germline V gene, CDR1 is LNHNV and CDR2 is YYDKDF (reference sequence). CDR3 length: 14 residues. Trimming stripped 7 bases from V and 3 bases from J, with 15 bases between. For the CDR3, the DNA is TGTGCCACCACCCCACGGGAAGGATACTATGGCTACACCTTC. This gives the protein CATTPREGYYGYTF.

The rearrangement uses TRBV9 and TRBJ2-3; D possibly corresponds to TRBD2 (7 bases). V was cut by 2 bases and J by 5 bases, with 18 bases left in between. CDR3 length: 16 amino acids. The germline CDR1 and CDR2 sequences are SGDLS and YYNGEE. In DNA, the CDR3 is TGTGCCAGCAGCGTCTCCCCGGGGGGCGCGGTAGATACGCAGTATTTT. Translated, it gives CASSVSPGGAVDTQYF.

The CDR3 loop is CATSKDKQGPREQYF. In DNA form, the CDR3 reads TGTGCCACCAGCAAAGACAAACAGGGGCCTCGAGAGCAGTACTTC. The chain joins TRBV15 to TRBJ2-7; 7 bases match TRBD1. From germline, CDR1 is LNHNV and CDR2 YYDKDF (reference sequence). The length of the CDR3 is 15 residues. V was pared by 4 bases and J by 7 bases, with 13 bases of the junction left unmatched.

The chain employs TRBV25-1 and TRBJ1-6, with a tentative D call TRBD1 (5 bases). Germline CDR1 MGHDK, CDR2 SYGVNS. V lost 2 bases and J 7 bases, leaving 15 bases between the germline ends. The CDR3 runs to 16 residues. The CDR3 DNA sequence: TGTGCCAGCAGTGAACCGGTAGGGACTGACAATTCACCCCTCCACTTT. This gives the protein CASSEPVGTDNSPLHF. Combining the CDR3 with reference TRBV25-1 and TRBJ1-6 gives the whole variable domain EADIYQTPRYLVIGTGKKITLECSQTMGHDKMYWYQQDPGMELHLIHYSYGVNSTEKGDLSSESTVSRIRTEHFPLTLESARPSHTSQYLCASSEPVGTDNSPLHFGNGTRLTVT.

This clone has just a few counts. The chain carries TRBV7-8 and TRBJ2-2, with TRBD2 matching 7 bases. Germline V lookup: CDR1 SGHVS, CDR2 FQNEAQ. V was clipped by 0 bases and J by 4 bases; unmatched bases: 2. This CDR3 spans 15 amino acids. CDR3 sequence (DNA): TGTGCCAGCAGCTTAGCGGGAGGGCCCACCGGGGAGCTGTTTTTT. This translates into CASSLAGGPTGELFF.

This chain connects TRBV28 to TRBJ2-3, with D unresolved. Trimming removed 2 bases at V and 5 bases at J, with 5 bases between. This CDR3 has 12 residues. Germline V gives CDR1 MDHEN, CDR2 SYDVKM. The CDR3 DNA reads TGTGCCAGCAGTTTAAGCCAAGATACGCAGTATTTT. This translates into CASSLSQDTQYF.

This chain links TRBV7-8 with TRBJ2-7; 7 bases map to TRBD2. There are 16 residues in the CDR3. Looked up from germline, CDR1 is SGHVS and CDR2 is FQNEAQ. J gave up 6 bases and V 5 bases, and 16 bases lay outside the gene matches. CDR3 nucleotide sequence: TGTGCCAGCAGCCCGGGAGGAGGCCCACAAGGGGTCGAGCAGTACTTC. Its translation: CASSPGGGPQGVEQYF.

This chain joins TRBV28 and TRBJ2-5; 9 bases fit TRBD1. Losses at the gene ends were 5 bases for V and 4 bases for J; bases not matched to a gene: 5. The CDR3 spans 14 residues. CDR1 and CDR2 (germline): MDHEN, SYDVKM. CDR3 sequence (DNA): TGTGCCAGCAGTGCAACAGGGGGCGGAGAGACCCAGTACTTC. Its protein product is CASSATGGGETQYF.

This chain connects TRBV28 to TRBJ2-2, with D perhaps matching TRBD2 (6 bases). The CDR3 is made up of 14 amino acids. With 5 bases removed from V and 5 bases from J, the gap between germline ends came to 12 bases. Germline values: CDR1 MDHEN, CDR2 SYDVKM. The CDR3 DNA sequence: TGTGCCAGCAGTATCCTCGGGGGAACCGGGGAGCTGTTTTTT. Protein product: CASSILGGTGELFF.

The V gene is TRBV29-1, the J gene TRBJ1-1; the match to TRBD1 covers 7 bases. The CDR3 extends over 13 amino acids. Trimming took 3 bases from V and 5 from J; bases not matched to a gene: 6. CDR1 is SQVTM, CDR2 ANQGSEA, per germline. CDR3 sequence reads: CSVEKDRRTEAFF. CDR3 nucleotide sequence: TGCAGCGTTGAGAAGGACAGGAGGACTGAAGCTTTCTTT. Looking up the rest from reference TRBV29-1 and TRBJ1-1 gives the full variable domain: SAVISQKPSRDICQRGTSLTIQCQVDSQVTMMFWYRQQPGQSLTLIATANQGSEATYESGFVIDKFPISRPNLTFSTLTVSNMSPEDSSIYLCSVEKDRRTEAFFGQGTRLTVV.

The V call is TRBV4-3, the J call TRBJ1-3, with D perhaps matching TRBD1 (5 bases). The CDR3 extends over 17 amino acids. Trimming cost V 0 bases and J 0 bases, with 12 bases left between them. Germline-derived CDR1 and CDR2 are LGHNA and YSLEER. This chain's CDR3 is CASSQDLFDSSGNTIYF. In nucleotides, the CDR3 is TGCGCCAGCAGCCAAGATTTGTTTGACAGCTCTGGAAACACCATATATTTT.

The V and J genes are TRBV7-2 and TRBJ2-1; 7 bases align to TRBD2. Trimming removed 0 bases from V and 4 bases from J; junction bases left unmatched: 3. Germline lookup yields CDR1 SGHTA and CDR2 FQGNSA. The CDR3 has 15 amino acids. CDR3 in amino acids: CASSLAAGEYNEQFF. For the CDR3, the DNA is TGTGCCAGCAGCTTAGCCGCGGGAGAGTACAATGAGCAGTTCTTC.

This chain uses TRBV10-3 with TRBJ2-3, with 11 bases fitting TRBD2. The CDR3 has 16 residues. With 2 bases clipped from V and 6 bases from J, the junction kept 7 bases outside the gene matches. Germline V gene lookup returns CDR1 ENHRY and CDR2 SYGVKD. CDR3 sequence: CAISEIAGGRLDTQYF. DNA for the CDR3: TGTGCCATCAGTGAGATAGCGGGGGGGCGTCTGGATACGCAGTATTTT.

The chain has TRBV9 and TRBJ2-5, with TRBD2 matching 10 bases. CDR1 and CDR2 (germline): SGDLS, YYNGEE. The trim removed 0 bases at V and 5 bases at J, leaving 16 bases unmatched. The CDR3 length is 19 residues. The CDR3 region is CASSVDSLGSGGAMETQYF. The CDR3 DNA sequence: TGTGCCAGCAGCGTAGATAGTTTGGGGAGCGGGGGGGCGATGGAGACCCAGTACTTC.

Only a few counts were recorded for this clone. The rearrangement links TRBV5-6 to TRBJ2-7; a weak D match, TRBD1 (5 bases). This CDR3 contains 12 residues. V dropped 4 bases and J dropped 4 bases, with 9 bases sitting between them. Germline V gene data show CDR1 as SGHDT and CDR2 as YYEEEE. CDR3 bases: TGTGCCAGCAGCCGAGGACAATACGAGCAGTACTTC. It yields the protein CASSRGQYEQYF. The whole variable domain, remainder taken from reference TRBV5-6 and TRBJ2-7, is DAGVTQSPTHLIKTRGQQVTLRCSPKSGHDTVSWYQQALGQGPQFIFQYYEEEERQRGNFPDRFSGHQFPNYSSELNVNALLLGDSALYLCASSRGQYEQYFGPGTRLTVT.

V is TRBV28 and J is TRBJ1-4, with TRBD1 matching over 9 bases. The CDR3 consists of 15 residues. The J segment lost 4 bases and the V segment lost 4 bases, leaving 4 bases of the junction unmatched. Germline lookup yields CDR1 MDHEN and CDR2 SYDVKM. The chain's CDR3 is CASSSNRGLNEKLFF. CDR3 DNA: TGTGCCAGCAGTTCCAACAGGGGGCTTAATGAAAAACTGTTTTTT.

The chain carries TRBV29-1 and TRBJ2-2, with a tentative D call TRBD2 (6 bases). Germline V lookup: CDR1 SQVTM, CDR2 ANQGSEA. This CDR3 contains 14 residues. V dropped 2 bases and J dropped 0 bases, with 7 bases sitting between them. CDR3 in DNA: TGCAGCGTTGAACTAGCGACGAACACCGGGGAGCTGTTTTTT. Translated, it gives CSVELATNTGELFF.

The chain has TRBV7-8 and TRBJ1-4; D is perhaps TRBD1 (6 bases). In germline, CDR1 is SGHVS, CDR2 FQNEAQ. V was pared by 2 bases and J by 2 bases, with 21 bases between. The CDR3 totals 19 residues. CDR3 coding DNA: TGTGCCAGCAGCTTAAGAGGACAGATGGTTTTTGGGACTAATGAAAAACTGTTTTTT. This translates into CASSLRGQMVFGTNEKLFF. The whole variable domain, filled in from reference TRBV7-8 and TRBJ1-4, reads GAGVSQSPRYKVAKRGQDVALRCDPISGHVSLFWYQQALGQGPEFLTYFQNEAQLDKSGLPSDRFFAERPEGSVSTLKIQRTQQEDSAVYLCASSLRGQMVFGTNEKLFFGSGTQLSVL.

The chain employs TRBV11-2 and TRBJ2-1, with TRBD2 as a possible D gene (6 bases). This CDR3 region has 19 residues. Trimming removed 1 base at V and 3 bases at J, with 22 bases between. Germline V CDR1 and CDR2: SGHAT, FQNNGV. The CDR3 DNA is TGTGCCAGCAGCTTAGGCGTTAAGATCGTGGGAGCGGGCTACAATGAGCAGTTCTTC. Protein sequence: CASSLGVKIVGAGYNEQFF.

Worth noting for this clone: One junction end disagrees with the germline gene, perhaps due to a read error. This chain joins TRBV7-7 and TRBJ2-5; D unclear. Germline V gene data show CDR1 as SSHAT and CDR2 as FNYEAQ (reference sequence). The CDR3 is 14 amino acids. This CDR3 is CASSYLGRQETQYF. CDR3 nucleotide sequence: TGTGCTAGCAGTTATCTCGGCAGGCAAGAGACCCAGTACTTC.

The chain links TRBV6-1 to TRBJ2-5, with D possibly matching TRBD1 (6 bases). Germline V lookup: CDR1 MNHNS, CDR2 SASEGT. Trimming removed 5 bases at V and 4 bases at J, with 17 bases between. The CDR3 totals 15 residues. The CDR3: CASSRREGGGETQYF. In DNA, the CDR3 is TGTGCCAGCAGTAGACGGGAAGGGGGTGGAGAGACCCAGTACTTC.

The chain employs TRBV30 and TRBJ2-3; 10 bases map to TRBD2. Germline V gene sequence: CDR1 GTSNPN, CDR2 SVGIG (reference sequence). The V segment lost 4 bases and the J segment 6 bases; nucleotides outside the gene matches: 10. The CDR3 extends over 15 amino acids. CDR3 loop: CAWTLAGGGMDTQYF. The CDR3 coding sequence is TGTGCCTGGACCTTAGCGGGGGGCGGGATGGATACGCAGTATTTT.

The chain recombines TRBV29-1 with TRBJ2-5; 7 positions match TRBD2. The CDR3 sequence is 15 residues long. Unmatched junction bases numbered 11, after V lost 7 bases and J lost 0 bases. Germline CDR1 and CDR2: SQVTM and ANQGSEA. CDR3 loop: CSALPWSGDQETQYF. The CDR3 DNA is TGCAGCGCCCTCCCGTGGAGCGGGGACCAAGAGACCCAGTACTTC.